Listed below are T cell receptor beta chains from one sample, sequenced in a study of blood T cell repertoires in COVID-19. Sequencing was performed with immunoSEQ multiplex PCR; in TCRdb, only in-frame clones are kept and a portion is missing. The sample yields around 270,000 clones, about 89% seen once. Sequencing was performed on peripheral blood. The origin of the receptors is a man in his forties who had recovered from COVID-19. Each CDR3 is given with its conserved first and last residue. A D gene is named only where the DNA matches it firmly. Size values are once, few and many counts, or a class for expanded clones, and some rows have none.

V	D	J	size	CDR3	DNA
TRBV18	-	TRBJ2-7	-	CASSPRSDEQYF	TGTGCCAGCTCACCTAGGAGCGACGAGCAGTACTTC
TRBV5-8	TRBD1	TRBJ2-3	-	CASSWWQGALPSTDTQYF	TGTGCCAGCAGCTGGTGGCAGGGGGCCCTACCAAGCACAGATACGCAGTATTTT
TRBV7-3	TRBD2	TRBJ2-2	-	CASSERLAGGGGGELFF	TGTGCCAGCAGCGAACGACTAGCGGGAGGCGGAGGAGGGGAGCTGTTTTTT
TRBV7-9	TRBD2	TRBJ2-3	-	CASSLSPGLAGSDTQYF	TGTGCCAGCAGCCTATCGCCGGGACTAGCGGGGTCAGATACGCAGTATTTT
TRBV7-2	TRBD2	TRBJ2-2	few	CASSSSGRPTGELFF	TGTGCCAGCAGTTCTAGCGGGAGGCCCACCGGGGAGCTGTTTTTT
TRBV5-6	TRBD1	TRBJ1-1	-	CASSANTGTGLAEAFF	TGTGCCAGCAGCGCGAATACCGGGACAGGGCTCGCTGAAGCTTTCTTT
TRBV5-6	-	TRBJ1-3	-	CASSSGSGNTIYF	TGTGCCAGCAGCTCGGGATCTGGAAACACCATATATTTT
TRBV10-3	TRBD1	TRBJ1-1	-	CAISEAGGKLEAFF	TGTGCCATCAGTGAAGCAGGGGGAAAGCTTGAAGCTTTCTTT
TRBV6-5	-	TRBJ1-1	-	CASSTKRPAFF	TGTGCCAGTTCTACGAAGCGACCAGCTTTCTTT
TRBV6-5	-	TRBJ1-2	-	CASSYAGATNYGYTF	TGTGCCAGCAGTTACGCGGGTGCCACTAACTATGGCTACACCTTC
TRBV12-3/TRBV12-4	-	TRBJ1-5	-	CASSPRGPQHF	TGTGCCAGCAGCCCGCGCGGGCCCCAGCATTTT
TRBV4-3	-	TRBJ2-7	-	CASSQGVERDYEQYF	TGCGCCAGCAGCCAAGGGGTGGAGCGAGACTACGAGCAGTACTTC
TRBV2	-	TRBJ2-3	-	CASRTGADTQYF	TGTGCCAGCAGGACCGGGGCAGATACGCAGTATTTT
TRBV7-6	-	TRBJ1-5	-	CASSSSGSQPQHF	TGTGCCAGCAGCTCTAGTGGGAGTCAGCCCCAGCATTTT
TRBV18	TRBD1	TRBJ1-2	-	CASSPRDRDGYTF	TGTGCCAGCTCACCACGGGACAGGGATGGCTACACCTTC
TRBV6-1	-	TRBJ2-7	-	CASSERAYYEQYF	TGTGCCAGCAGTGAACGAGCCTACTACGAGCAGTACTTC
TRBV11-2	-	TRBJ2-7	-	CASTPDWVSYEQYF	TGTGCCAGCACACCGGACTGGGTGAGCTACGAGCAGTACTTC